One sample yielded the 21 T cell receptor beta chains listed below, sequenced in a study of CD8+ T cells in alopecia areata. Isolated RNA was reverse transcribed into cDNA used as the sequencing template. Here immunoSEQ multiplex PCR was the method, and the copy in TCRdb shows in-frame clones only, minus some. The table lists under 150,000 clones, 53% of them singletons. Treatment denoted: oral pan-JAK inhibitor, 5-10 mg twice daily. The sequencing here drew on CD4+ T cells sorted from blood, taken at week 4, from a patient treated with tofacitinib. The receptor source for this set is a human donor with alopecia areata.

This clone has only one observation. V gene TRBV30 combines with J gene TRBJ2-7; 7 bases match TRBD1. The V segment lost 2 bases and the J segment 1 base; nucleotides outside the gene matches: 5. This CDR3 contains 14 residues. Germline CDR1 is GTSNPN and CDR2 is SVGIG (reference sequence). CDR3 bases: TGTGCCTGGAGTTGGGACAGAATGTCCTACGAGCAGTACTTC. Its translation is CAWSWDRMSYEQYF.

About this clone itself: This specimen includes other DNA sequences encoding the same CDR3. This chain connects TRBV6-5 to TRBJ2-7; 11 nucleotides match TRBD1. V dropped 4 bases and J dropped 0; count of bases not matched to a gene: 2. The germline V gene has CDR1 MNHEY and CDR2 SVGAGI. This CDR3 comprises 15 residues. In nucleotides, the CDR3 is TGTGCCAGCAGTTCTGGGACAGGGGGCTCCTACGAGCAGTACTTC. It codes for CASSSGTGGSYEQYF.

This clone was counted a few times. V gene TRBV29-1 combines with J gene TRBJ2-7, with D perhaps matching TRBD2 (5 bases). The CDR3 length is 15 residues. The germline CDR1 and CDR2 sequences are SQVTM and ANQGSEA. V shed 3 bases and J shed 4 bases, with 19 bases lying between them. CDR3 nucleotides: TGCAGCGTTGAGACTATAGGTCCCGCTGGGTACGAGCAGTACTTC. Amino acid sequence: CSVETIGPAGYEQYF.

The V gene is TRBV30, the J gene TRBJ2-2; D remains ambiguous. Germline CDR1 GTSNPN, CDR2 SVGIG (reference sequence). The CDR3 covers 14 residues. The V gene lost 3 bases and the J gene lost 7 bases, with 15 bases spanning the gap. CDR3 sequence reads: CAWRSPSWVGELFF. The CDR3 DNA reads TGTGCCTGGAGGAGCCCCTCCTGGGTCGGGGAGCTGTTTTTT. The full variable domain, in which reference TRBV30 and TRBJ2-2 provide the parts outside the CDR3, is SQTIHQWPATLVQPVGSPLSLECTVEGTSNPNLYWYRQAAGRGLQLLFYSVGIGQISSEVPQNLSASRPQDRQFILSSKKLLLSDSGFYLCAWRSPSWVGELFFGEGSRLTVL.

This sequence joins TRBV7-3 and TRBJ2-3; D remains ambiguous. The CDR3 extends over 13 amino acids. CDR1 is SGHTA, CDR2 FQGTGA, per germline. Trimming took 2 bases from V and 1 from J, leaving 4 bases between them. The DNA for the CDR3 is TGTGCCAGCAGCTTACCTGGCACAGATACGCAGTATTTT. Its protein is CASSLPGTDTQYF.

V usage is TRBV5-1 and J usage is TRBJ1-1; TRBD1 agrees at 7 bases. From germline, CDR1 is SGHRS and CDR2 YFSETQ. CDR3 length: 15 residues. V shed 3 bases, J shed 5 bases, and the junction held 10 bases outside the gene matches. The CDR3 region has the DNA TGCGCCAGCAGCTGGCGACAGGGAGCAGGAACTGAAGCTTTCTTT. It encodes CASSWRQGAGTEAFF.

This clone came up a few times. CDR3: CASSVAGTRYYNEQFF. In DNA form, the CDR3 reads TGTGCCAGCAGCGTAGCCGGGACTAGATATTACAATGAGCAGTTCTTC. The J gene is TRBJ2-1, the V gene TRBV9; TRBD2 agrees at 8 bases. CDR1 and CDR2 from the germline V gene are SGDLS and YYNGEE. The ends lost 0 bases at V and 4 bases at J; junction bases unmatched: 6. The CDR3 runs to 16 residues.

V and J are TRBV5-1 and TRBJ1-5; no definite D call. The CDR3 is made up of 15 amino acids. The germline V gene encodes CDR1 SGHRS and CDR2 YFSETQ. The V and J ends lost 1 base and 3 bases respectively, with 11 bases between them. The CDR3 DNA is TGCGCCAGCAGCTTGACCGGCAGTATCAATCAGCCCCAGCATTTT. Translation: CASSLTGSINQPQHF.

J is TRBJ1-2 and V is TRBV11-2, with no clear D. The CDR3 contains 13 residues. V dropped 3 bases and J dropped 0 bases, with 5 bases sitting between them. Germline V gene data show CDR1 as SGHAT and CDR2 as FQNNGV. The CDR3: CASSLAANYGYTF. The CDR3 DNA sequence: TGTGCCAGCAGCTTGGCTGCTAACTATGGCTACACCTTC.

A few counts support this clone. V and J are TRBV11-2 and TRBJ2-4; D may be TRBD1 or TRBD2 (5 bases each). From germline, CDR1 is SGHAT and CDR2 FQNNGV. The CDR3 covers 16 residues. Trimming pared 0 bases from V and 8 bases from J, leaving 17 bases between. The CDR3 loop is CASSLDRAGLGHIQYF. In nucleotides, the CDR3 is TGTGCCAGCAGCTTAGATCGCGCGGGCCTGGGACACATTCAGTACTTC.

In its sample, this clone was seen a few times. CDR3 region: CASSCSVRRDRYEQYF. The CDR3 coding sequence is TGTGCCAGCAGCTGTAGCGTCCGACGGGACCGATACGAGCAGTACTTC. The rearrangement uses TRBV21-1 and TRBJ2-7. TRBV21-1 is a pseudogene segment. The CDR3 length is 16 residues.

This sequence joins TRBV29-1 and TRBJ2-1; D gene uncertain. Germline-derived CDR1 and CDR2 are SQVTM and ANQGSEA. Trimming left V 8 bases short and J 3 bases short, with 14 bases between. This CDR3 contains 13 residues. The CDR3 reads CSPWSGDYNEQFF. The CDR3 DNA reads as TGCAGCCCTTGGAGTGGTGACTACAATGAGCAGTTCTTC.

This chain uses TRBV4-1 with TRBJ1-2; unclear D gene. Germline V gene sequence: CDR1 MGHRA, CDR2 YSYEKL. V was trimmed by 0 bases and J by 5 bases, leaving 16 bases between them. CDR3 length equals 16 residues. CDR3 DNA sequence: TGCGCCAGCAGCCAAGAGTACAGCCAGTACGGGTATGGCTACACCTTC. As protein: CASSQEYSQYGYGYTF.

The rearrangement joins TRBV7-2 to TRBJ2-5; D may be TRBD2 (5 bases). V dropped 5 bases and J dropped 1 base, with 17 bases sitting between them. Germline V CDR1 and CDR2: SGHTA, FQGNSA. CDR3 length: 16 amino acids. CDR3 coding DNA: TGTGCCAGCAGCACCTGGGTCGGGGTGGGCCAAGAGACCCAGTACTTC. Amino acids: CASSTWVGVGQETQYF. Full variable domain (outside the CDR3, taken from reference TRBV7-2 and TRBJ2-5): GAGVSQSPSNKVTEKGKDVELRCDPISGHTALYWYRQSLGQGLEFLIYFQGNSAPDKSGLPSDRFSAERTGGSVSTLTIQRTQQEDSAVYLCASSTWVGVGQETQYFGPGTRLLVL.

This clone was counted a few times. J is TRBJ1-2 and V is TRBV10-3, with D uncertain. V lost 2 bases to trimming and J lost 4 bases, with 8 bases between them. Per germline, CDR1 ENHRY and CDR2 SYGVKD. The CDR3 loop spans 13 amino acids. DNA for the CDR3: TGTGCCATCAGTGAGAAACTGGCCTATGGCTACACCTTC. Its translation is CAISEKLAYGYTF.

The chain carries TRBV12-5 and TRBJ2-2, with no clear D. The CDR3 consists of 14 residues. Per the germline V gene, CDR1 is LGHNT and CDR2 is FRNRAP. V dropped 0 bases and J dropped 1 base, with 3 bases sitting between them. CDR3 sequence reads: CASGLVKNTGELFF. In DNA form, the CDR3 reads TGTGCTAGTGGTTTGGTAAAGAACACCGGGGAGCTGTTTTTT.

In its sample, this clone was seen a few times. This chain links TRBV30 with TRBJ1-4; tentatively, D is TRBD1 (5 bases). The CDR3 extends over 15 amino acids. Per germline, CDR1 GTSNPN and CDR2 SVGIG (reference sequence). The V and J ends lost 2 bases and 0 bases respectively, with 10 bases between them. Here the CDR3 DNA reads TGTGCCTGGAGTTTCGGGACTCCAACTAATGAAAAACTGTTTTTT. It translates to CAWSFGTPTNEKLFF.

The chain employs TRBV5-1 and TRBJ2-3; TRBD2 is a possible D gene (6 bases). Germline lookup yields CDR1 SGHRS and CDR2 YFSETQ. Trimming left V 2 bases short and J 2 bases short, with 12 bases between. The CDR3 consists of 15 residues. This CDR3 is CASSLSGLPTDTQYF. The CDR3 nucleotides read TGCGCCAGCAGCTTAAGCGGGCTCCCCACAGATACGCAGTATTTT.

This chain connects TRBV2 to TRBJ1-1; D call uncertain. Germline lookup yields CDR1 SNHLY and CDR2 FYNNEI. The CDR3 sequence is 12 residues long. Trimming removed 7 bases at V and 8 bases at J, with 14 bases between. Here the CDR3 reads CASTQETLEAFF. The CDR3 DNA follows: TGTGCCAGCACACAAGAAACCCTGGAAGCTTTCTTT.

This clone was counted a few times. J is TRBJ1-4 and V is TRBV9, with unresolved D. Trimming cost V 0 bases and J 3 bases, with 9 bases left between them. The CDR3 totals 15 residues. The germline CDR1 and CDR2 sequences are SGDLS and YYNGEE. CDR3 protein: CASSVDAGANEKLFF. CDR3 bases: TGTGCCAGCAGCGTAGATGCCGGGGCTAATGAAAAACTGTTTTTT. The full variable domain, its missing parts supplied by reference TRBV9 and TRBJ1-4, is DSGVTQTPKHLITATGQRVTLRCSPRSGDLSVYWYQQSLDQGLQFLIQYYNGEERAKGNILERFSAQQFPDLHSELNLSSLELGDSALYFCASSVDAGANEKLFFGSGTQLSVL.

The rearrangement uses TRBV2 and TRBJ1-2; TRBD1 is a possible D gene (6 bases). Trimming removed 6 bases at V and 4 bases at J, with 6 bases between. Germline V lookup: CDR1 SNHLY, CDR2 FYNNEI. The CDR3 has 11 amino acids. The CDR3 reads CASRDSYGYTF. The CDR3 bases are TGTGCCAGCAGGGACAGCTATGGCTACACCTTC.